This TCR beta chain derives from a study of blood T cells in healthy people across ages. On this clonotype: What it recognizes is unknown.

PCR was performed a second time for 7 to 11 cycles using a sample-barcoded 5' primer and a J-beta primer mix. TCRdb called the 5' RACE reads again in MiXCR, with one record for every CDR3 protein. This table holds approximately 850,000 distinct CDR3 sequences, approximately 48% found once. With V trimmed by 5 bases and J by 6 bases, 16 bases remained unmatched. Germline loops: CDR1 SEHNR, CDR2 FQNEAQ (reference sequence). This CDR3 has 16 amino acids. Points from the study as a whole: Bulk PBMC profiling left naive and antigen-experienced comparisons inconclusive. Long-lived donors carried more naive CD4+ cells and greater diversity than aged donors.

The V call is TRBV7-9, the J call TRBJ2-7, with 7 bases identical to TRBD2. Sequencing was done on a sample of blood. This TCR was sampled from a man between 60 and 70 years old in good health. DNA for the CDR3: TGTGCCAGCAGCCCCAAGGGAGGGAGTTACGTCGGCGAGCAGTACTTC. This translates into CASSPKGGSYVGEQYF.